This record looks at one TCR beta chain sequence and its context. Antigen: not known. This sample is drawn from a study of vaccination effects on CD4 cells after COVID-19. Sequencing was performed with immunoSEQ multiplex PCR; in TCRdb, only in-frame clones are kept and a portion is missing. The sample includes 70,000 to 85,000 clones, over 60% seen only once; the top ten take roughly 2%. J lost 4 bases, V lost 4 bases, and 7 bases had no gene match. Germline V lookup: CDR1 SGDLS, CDR2 YYNGEE. The CDR3 contains 15 residues. Culturing for nine to ten days preceded CD4+ T cell isolation. This TCR came from a human donor who received a COVID-19 vaccine. The input for sequencing was CD4+ T cells from PBMCs cultured without peptide, taken before COVID-19 vaccination. The V gene is TRBV9, the J gene TRBJ2-3, with TRBD1 identical over 9 bases. The CDR3 loop reads CASSSRQGGADTQYF. The CDR3 DNA reads TGTGCCAGCAGCTCGCGACAGGGGGGGGCAGATACGCAGTATTTT.